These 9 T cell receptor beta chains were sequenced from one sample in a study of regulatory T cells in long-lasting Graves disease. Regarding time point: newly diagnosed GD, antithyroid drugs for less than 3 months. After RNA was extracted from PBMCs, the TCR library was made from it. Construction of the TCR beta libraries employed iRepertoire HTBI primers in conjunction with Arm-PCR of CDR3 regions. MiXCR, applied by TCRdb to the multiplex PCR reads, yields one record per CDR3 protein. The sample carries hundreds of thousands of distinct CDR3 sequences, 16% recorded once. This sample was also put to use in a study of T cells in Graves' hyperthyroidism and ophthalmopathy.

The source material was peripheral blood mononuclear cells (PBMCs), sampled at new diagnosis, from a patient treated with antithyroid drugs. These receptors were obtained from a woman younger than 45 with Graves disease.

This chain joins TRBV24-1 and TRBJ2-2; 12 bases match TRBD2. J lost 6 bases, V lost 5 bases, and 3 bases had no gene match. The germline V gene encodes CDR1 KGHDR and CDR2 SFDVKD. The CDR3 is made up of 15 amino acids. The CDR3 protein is CATSARLAGAGELFF. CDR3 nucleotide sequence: TGTGCCACCAGTGCCCGACTAGCGGGAGCCGGGGAGCTGTTTTTT.

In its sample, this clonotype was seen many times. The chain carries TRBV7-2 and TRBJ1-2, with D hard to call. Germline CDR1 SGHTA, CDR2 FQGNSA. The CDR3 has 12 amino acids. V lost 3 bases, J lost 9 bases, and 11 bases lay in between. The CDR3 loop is CASSFRNNRYTF. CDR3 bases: TGTGCCAGCAGCTTTCGGAACAATCGCTACACCTTC.

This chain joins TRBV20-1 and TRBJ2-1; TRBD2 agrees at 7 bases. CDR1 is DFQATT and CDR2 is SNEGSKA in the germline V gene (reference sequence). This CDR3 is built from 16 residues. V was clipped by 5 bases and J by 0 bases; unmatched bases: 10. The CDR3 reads CSAPGGALSSYNEQFF. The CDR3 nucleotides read TGCAGTGCTCCGGGGGGAGCGCTAAGCTCCTACAATGAGCAGTTCTTC.

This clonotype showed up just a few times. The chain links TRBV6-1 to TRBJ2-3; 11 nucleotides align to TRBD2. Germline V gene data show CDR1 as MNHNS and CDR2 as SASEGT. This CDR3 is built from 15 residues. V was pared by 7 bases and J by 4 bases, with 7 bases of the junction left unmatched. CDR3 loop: CASKSGTSGSDTQYF. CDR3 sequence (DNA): TGTGCCAGCAAATCCGGGACTAGCGGATCAGATACGCAGTATTTT.

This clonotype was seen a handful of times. The chain's CDR3 is CASSPRLSGTGYTEAFF. The CDR3 DNA sequence: TGTGCCAGCTCACCACGGCTCTCCGGGACAGGATACACTGAAGCTTTCTTT. The chain has TRBV18 and TRBJ1-1; 8 bases align to TRBD1. V gave up 1 base and J gave up 3 bases; unmatched junction bases: 10. The CDR3 consists of 17 residues. Germline CDR1 is KGHSH and CDR2 is LQKENI.

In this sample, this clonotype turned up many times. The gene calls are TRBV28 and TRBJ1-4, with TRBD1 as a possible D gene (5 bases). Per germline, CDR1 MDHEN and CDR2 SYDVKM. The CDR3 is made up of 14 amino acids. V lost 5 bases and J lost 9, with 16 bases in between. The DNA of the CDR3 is TGTGCCAGCAGTGCGGGGGGATATTTGCAAAAACTGTTTTTT. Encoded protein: CASSAGGYLQKLFF.

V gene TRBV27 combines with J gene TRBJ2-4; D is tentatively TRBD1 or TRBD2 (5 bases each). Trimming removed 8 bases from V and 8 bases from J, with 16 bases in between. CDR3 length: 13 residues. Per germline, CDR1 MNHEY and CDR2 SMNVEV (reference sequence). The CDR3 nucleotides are TGTGCCAGCCGCCGGGGCAATGGGGACATTCAGTACTTC. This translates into CASRRGNGDIQYF.

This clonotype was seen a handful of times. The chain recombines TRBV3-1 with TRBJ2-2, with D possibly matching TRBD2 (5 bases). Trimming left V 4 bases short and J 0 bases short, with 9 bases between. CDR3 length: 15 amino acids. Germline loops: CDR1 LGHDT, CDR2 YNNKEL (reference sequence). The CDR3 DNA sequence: TGTGCCAGCAGCCTCGGCGGGTCGAACACCGGGGAGCTGTTTTTT. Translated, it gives CASSLGGSNTGELFF. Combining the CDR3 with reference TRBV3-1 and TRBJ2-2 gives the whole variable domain DTAVSQTPKYLVTQMGNDKSIKCEQNLGHDTMYWYKQDSKKFLKIMFSYNNKELIINETVPNRFSPKSPDKAHLNLHINSLELGDSAVYFCASSLGGSNTGELFFGEGSRLTVL.

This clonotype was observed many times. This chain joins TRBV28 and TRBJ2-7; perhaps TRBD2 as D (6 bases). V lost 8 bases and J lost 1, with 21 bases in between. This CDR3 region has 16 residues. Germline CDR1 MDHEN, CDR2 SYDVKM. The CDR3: CASVPAVGAGSYEQYF. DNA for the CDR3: TGTGCCAGCGTGCCAGCAGTGGGCGCGGGGTCCTACGAGCAGTACTTC.